What follows are 24 T cell receptor beta chains derived from one specimen sequenced in a study of blood T cell repertoires in COVID-19. Sequencing was performed with immunoSEQ multiplex PCR; in TCRdb, only in-frame clones are kept and a portion is missing. The data show approximately 200,000 clones, roughly four fifths seen once. The sequencing input was PBMCs or T cells enriched from blood (not recorded which). Receptor source: a man between 35 and 55 years old who had recovered from COVID-19.

This clone was observed a few times. The chain joins TRBV28 to TRBJ1-2, with 8 bases that match TRBD1. The length of the CDR3 is 17 residues. The ends lost 4 bases at V and 2 bases at J; junction bases unmatched: 12. CDR1 and CDR2 (germline): MDHEN, SYDVKM. The CDR3 sequence is CASSSRQGTFKNYGYTF. CDR3 in DNA: TGTGCCAGCAGTTCCCGACAGGGGACTTTTAAAAACTATGGCTACACCTTC.

Concerning this clone itself: The sample carries other DNA sequences with the same CDR3. This sequence joins TRBV9 and TRBJ2-7; 8 nucleotides line up with TRBD1. This CDR3 has 15 amino acids. Per the germline V gene, CDR1 is SGDLS and CDR2 is YYNGEE. The V and J ends lost 4 bases and 1 base, in that order; junction bases with no gene match: 7. The CDR3 sequence: CASSPDRGPSYEQYF. The CDR3 bases are TGTGCCAGCAGCCCCGACAGGGGCCCATCCTACGAGCAGTACTTC.

The chain employs TRBV27 and TRBJ1-1; possible D gene TRBD1, 5 bases. This CDR3 comprises 18 residues. Germline loops: CDR1 MNHEY, CDR2 SMNVEV (reference sequence). Trimming left V 7 bases short and J 0 bases short, with 24 bases between. The CDR3 loop is CASTPRSGTPSMNTEAFF. For the CDR3, the DNA is TGTGCCAGCACCCCCCGGAGCGGGACCCCGTCTATGAACACTGAAGCTTTCTTT.

The chain combines TRBV3-1 (or the pseudogene TRBV3-2) with TRBJ2-1; TRBD2 agrees at 14 bases. Germline-derived CDR1 and CDR2 are LGHDT and YNNKEL (reference sequence). V lost 0 bases to trimming and J lost 12 bases; unmatched junction nucleotides: 10. This CDR3 is 17 amino acids long. The CDR3: CASSQDARSGLAGGQFF. DNA of the CDR3: TGTGCCAGCAGCCAAGATGCCCGCTCCGGACTAGCGGGGGGGCAGTTCTTC.

This clone turned up a few times. The chain uses TRBV5-4 and TRBJ1-3; 9 bases are a match to TRBD1. Germline V gives CDR1 SGHNT, CDR2 YYREEE (reference sequence). The CDR3 runs 14 residues. Trimming took 4 bases from V and 7 from J; bases not matched to a gene: 6. The CDR3 region has the DNA TGTGCCAGCAGCACCGGGACAGGGAGTAACACCATATATTTT. Protein product: CASSTGTGSNTIYF.

The chain uses TRBV7-2 and TRBJ2-5; 9 bases map to TRBD2. Trimming removed 3 bases from V and 5 bases from J; junction bases left unmatched: 7. Per germline, CDR1 SGHTA and CDR2 FQGNSA. The CDR3 is 15 amino acids. CDR3 in DNA: TGTGCCAGCAGCTTCGGCGGGGGGGCTAGCGAGACCCAGTACTTC. Translation: CASSFGGGASETQYF.

The chain recombines TRBV7-8 with TRBJ2-3; D gene unclear. The length of the CDR3 is 16 residues. V was pared by 1 base and J by 1 base, with 12 bases between. Looked up from germline, CDR1 is SGHVS and CDR2 is FQNEAQ. The CDR3 nucleotides are TGTGCCAGCAGCTTAGTATATACTGCTGGCACAGATACGCAGTATTTT. This sequence encodes CASSLVYTAGTDTQYF.

The rearrangement uses TRBV14 and TRBJ2-3; 7 bases fit TRBD2. The CDR3 runs 15 residues. The germline V gene has CDR1 SGHDN and CDR2 FVKESK. Losses at the gene ends were 2 bases for V and 4 bases for J; bases not matched to a gene: 6. The CDR3 protein is CASSQFPGRPDTQYF. In nucleotides, the CDR3 is TGTGCCAGCAGCCAATTCCCCGGGAGGCCAGATACGCAGTATTTT.

The V call is TRBV14, the J call TRBJ1-1; D remains ambiguous. Trimming took 6 bases from V and 0 from J, leaving 8 bases between them. Germline CDR1 is SGHDN and CDR2 is FVKESK. This CDR3 is built from 13 residues. The CDR3 loop is CASRLGVNTEAFF. Here the CDR3 DNA reads TGTGCCAGCAGGCTAGGAGTGAACACTGAAGCTTTCTTT.

This chain connects TRBV5-4 to TRBJ2-1, with TRBD2 matching over 9 bases. The trim removed 6 bases at V and 6 bases at J, leaving 10 bases unmatched. Looked up from germline, CDR1 is SGHNT and CDR2 is YYREEE (reference sequence). This CDR3 comprises 15 residues. CDR3 in amino acids: CASTFTERGANEQFF. For the CDR3, the DNA is TGTGCCAGCACCTTTACTGAGCGGGGGGCCAATGAGCAGTTCTTC. The whole variable domain, remainder taken from reference TRBV5-4 and TRBJ2-1, is ETGVTQSPTHLIKTRGQQVTLRCSSQSGHNTVSWYQQALGQGPQFIFQYYREEENGRGNFPPRFSGLQFPNYSSELNVNALELDDSALYLCASTFTERGANEQFFGPGTRLTVL.

The CDR3 sequence is CASSLSGSAHNRRDTQYF. The CDR3 DNA reads as TGCGCCAGCAGCCTTAGCGGGAGCGCACATAATCGGAGGGATACGCAGTATTTT. The chain is built from TRBV23-1 and TRBJ2-3, with TRBD2 matching over 9 bases. TRBV23-1 is annotated as an ORF whose role is uncertain. V lost 6 bases to trimming and J lost 6 bases; unmatched junction nucleotides: 19. The CDR3 consists of 18 residues.

The J gene is TRBJ2-4, the V gene TRBV2; 8 nucleotides align to TRBD2. Germline V gene data show CDR1 as SNHLY and CDR2 as FYNNEI. The CDR3 is 17 amino acids. V lost 5 bases and J lost 2; bases outside the gene matches: 11. CDR3 in DNA: TGTGCCAGCAGTCCTCGGGGGGGGGATGTTTCCAAAAACATTCAGTACTTC. Its translation: CASSPRGGDVSKNIQYF. The full variable domain, with the rest looked up from reference TRBV2 and TRBJ2-4, is EPEVTQTPSHQVTQMGQEVILRCVPISNHLYFYWYRQILGQKVEFLVSFYNNEISEKSEIFDDQFSVERPDGSNFTLKIRSTKLEDSAMYFCASSPRGGDVSKNIQYFGAGTRLSVL.

V gene TRBV19 combines with J gene TRBJ1-2, with D perhaps matching TRBD1 (5 bases). Germline CDR1 is LNHDA and CDR2 is SQIVND (reference sequence). V lost 7 bases to trimming and J lost 8 bases, with 14 bases between them. This CDR3 is built from 12 residues. CDR3 DNA: TGTGCCAGTAAGTCAGGAGGGGAAGGCTACACCTTC. Its protein product is CASKSGGEGYTF.

The V and J genes are TRBV19 and TRBJ1-4; no clear D. CDR1 is LNHDA, CDR2 SQIVND, per germline (reference sequence). This CDR3 region has 14 residues. V dropped 7 bases and J dropped 3 bases, with 12 bases sitting between them. Here the CDR3 DNA reads TGTGCCAGTAAATTTGCACAGCCTAATGAAAAACTGTTTTTT. It is translated as CASKFAQPNEKLFF. The variable domain in full, completed from reference TRBV19 and TRBJ1-4, reads DGGITQSPKYLFRKEGQNVTLSCEQNLNHDAMYWYRQDPGQGLRLIYYSQIVNDFQKGDIAEGYSVSREKKESFPLTVTSAQKNPTAFYLCASKFAQPNEKLFFGSGTQLSVL.

This rearrangement joins TRBV7-8 to TRBJ2-1, with D perhaps TRBD2 (5 bases). This CDR3 has 15 residues. CDR1 is SGHVS, CDR2 FQNEAQ, per germline. V was trimmed by 5 bases and J by 1 base, leaving 12 bases between them. CDR3 DNA sequence: TGTGCCAGCAGCGCAGACGAGCGGTCCTACAATGAGCAGTTCTTC. Translation: CASSADERSYNEQFF.

V and J are TRBV2 and TRBJ2-7; tentatively, D is TRBD1 (5 bases). Germline loops: CDR1 SNHLY, CDR2 FYNNEI. The V gene lost 5 bases and the J gene lost 3 bases, with 11 bases spanning the gap. CDR3 length: 13 residues. For the CDR3, the DNA is TGTGCCAGCAGTCCCGACAGAAACTACGAGCAGTACTTC. Encoded protein: CASSPDRNYEQYF.

The rearrangement links TRBV5-1 to TRBJ2-3, with unresolved D. Trimming removed 4 bases from V and 4 bases from J, with 10 bases in between. The CDR3 loop spans 13 amino acids. Germline V gene lookup returns CDR1 SGHRS and CDR2 YFSETQ. CDR3 loop: CASSARYPDTQYF. CDR3 DNA sequence: TGCGCCAGCAGCGCCCGGTATCCAGATACGCAGTATTTT.

J is TRBJ2-1 and V is TRBV7-8, with D unclear. This CDR3 is 13 amino acids long. The germline gives CDR1 SGHVS, CDR2 FQNEAQ. V was pared by 5 bases and J by 4 bases, with 9 bases between. The CDR3 spells CASSPPGYNEQFF. The CDR3 DNA reads as TGTGCCAGCAGCCCTCCCGGTTACAATGAGCAGTTCTTC.

The chain uses TRBV2 and TRBJ1-2; 8 nucleotides agree with TRBD1. V was pared by 6 bases and J by 2 bases, with 14 bases of the junction left unmatched. Germline V gives CDR1 SNHLY, CDR2 FYNNEI. The CDR3 covers 17 residues. CDR3 residues: CASSTSGGPRVNYGYTF. CDR3 nucleotide sequence: TGTGCCAGCAGCACCTCAGGGGGCCCTCGGGTAAACTATGGCTACACCTTC.

This clone was counted a few times. The chain is built from TRBV5-1 and TRBJ1-1; weak D call: TRBD1 (5 bases). The CDR3 totals 14 residues. V shed 0 bases and J shed 8 bases, with 14 bases lying between them. CDR1 is SGHRS, CDR2 YFSETQ, per germline. The CDR3 region has the DNA TGCGCCAGCAGCTTGGACAGGACTAACAGGGAAGCTTTCTTT. Its protein product is CASSLDRTNREAFF.

The chain has TRBV27 and TRBJ2-3; D perhaps matches TRBD2 (6 bases). CDR3 length equals 16 residues. Germline V gives CDR1 MNHEY, CDR2 SMNVEV (reference sequence). Trimming removed 2 bases at V and 8 bases at J, with 20 bases between. DNA of the CDR3: TGTGCCAGCAGTTTACGGTATACGGGGGTAAATCGTACGCAGTATTTT. This translates into CASSLRYTGVNRTQYF.

The rearrangement joins TRBV20-1 to TRBJ2-7; D may be TRBD2 (5 bases). The CDR3 spans 11 residues. Trimming removed 4 bases at V and 7 bases at J, with 11 bases between. Germline CDR1 DFQATT, CDR2 SNEGSKA (reference sequence). The CDR3 DNA follows: TGCAGTGCTAATCAAGGCGGGGAGCAGTACTTC. The encoded protein is CSANQGGEQYF.

The CDR3 loop is CASRRHGGRYF. DNA of the CDR3: TGTGCCAGCAGGCGGCACGGTGGGAGGTATTTT. The chain joins TRBV7-9 to TRBJ2-3, with a possible D match to TRBD2 (5 bases). V was clipped by 6 bases and J by 14 bases, with 15 bases between them. Germline CDR1 SEHNR, CDR2 FQNEAQ (reference sequence). The CDR3 is made up of 11 amino acids.

This clone was counted between two and nine times. The rearrangement uses TRBV5-1 and TRBJ2-6; D remains ambiguous. Trimming removed 0 bases from V and 0 bases from J, with 10 bases in between. CDR1 is SGHRS and CDR2 is YFSETQ in the germline V gene. The CDR3 has 17 amino acids. Written as DNA, the CDR3 is TGCGCCAGCAGCTTGGATCGTCCCAGCTCTGGGGCCAACGTCCTGACTTTC. It encodes CASSLDRPSSGANVLTF.